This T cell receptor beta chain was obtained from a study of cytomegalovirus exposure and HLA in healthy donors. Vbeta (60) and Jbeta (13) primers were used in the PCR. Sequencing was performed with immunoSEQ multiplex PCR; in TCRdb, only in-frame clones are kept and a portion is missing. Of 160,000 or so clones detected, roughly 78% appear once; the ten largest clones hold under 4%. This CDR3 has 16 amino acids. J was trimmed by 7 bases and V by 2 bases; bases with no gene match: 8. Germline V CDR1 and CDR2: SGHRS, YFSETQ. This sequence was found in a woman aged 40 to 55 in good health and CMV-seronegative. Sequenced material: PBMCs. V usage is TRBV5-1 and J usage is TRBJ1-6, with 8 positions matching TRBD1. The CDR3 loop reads CASSFKAGTGNSPLHF. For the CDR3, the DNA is TGCGCCAGCAGCTTTAAGGCCGGGACAGGCAATTCACCCCTCCACTTT.